This T cell receptor beta chain was sequenced in a study of blood T cell repertoires in COVID-19 (dated by TCRdb to the early 2020s). Concerning the study at large: Samples covering the acute and convalescent phases of COVID-19 were provided by collaborators in the United States, Italy and Spain. The material from the prospective study consisted of cDNA or gDNA derived from T cells, B-cell-depleted T cells, or PBMCs. The repertoires were made available in a free public database intended to serve as a resource for research on the immune response to SARS-CoV-2. The dataset comprised deeply sampled blood TCRbeta repertoires from subjects exposed to, actively infected with, or recovered from COVID-19. The samples were drawn from two sources: the first 160 participants of the ongoing ImmuneRACE study, and 1,254 subjects contributed by 6 global collaborators. Sample metadata almost always included a de-identified subject ID, COVID-19 status, age in years and sex. Where available, HLA class I and class II types were taken from metadata supplied by the sample provider and were not determined by assay-based typing.

Each collaborating institution followed its own protocols to collect whole blood in K2EDTA tubes. Collaborator samples were shipped for TCRbeta analysis as frozen whole blood, isolated PBMCs, or DNA extracted from either sample type. Findings and caveats that apply to the study as a whole: How much clinical and demographic metadata was included differed by source and by participant, and the metadata was provided uncurated.

A remark on this clone: Its antigen is unknown. No quality values exist for individual bases; no much larger clone is one base distant.

TCRbeta CDR3 regions were amplified from genomic DNA using the immunoSEQ Assay, a bias-controlled multiplex PCR. In the source study's methods: Nucleated cell counts per sample were estimated from amplification of reference gene primers within the assay. To quantify the absolute abundance of each unique TCRbeta CDR3 rearrangement, sequence reads were collapsed and filtered. For each sample, productive Simpson clonality was calculated by taking the square root of Simpson's diversity index across productive rearrangements. TCRdb stores this immuneACCESS table with in-frame sequences only. Part of the clones is absent; in the studies checked, under half of the shortfall reflects unresolved V genes, and no reason is known for the rest. V and J calls and clone size are copied from that table; D and trimming were computed from the DNA. A total of about 310,000 clones appear in this sample, around 90% of them only once. Over 1% of the sample lies in the top ten.

Compared with germline, V lacks 0 bases and J lacks 9 bases; bases without a gene match: 2. CDR1 and CDR2, per the germline V gene, are SGDLS and YYNGEE. The CDR3 has 15 amino acids, counting the end cysteine and phenylalanine. The entry retains the CDR3 DNA only, 45 bases that are in frame from base 1. The sequenced sample consisted of peripheral blood. Rearrangement joined TRBV9 to TRBJ2-1, with 14 junctional bases fitting TRBD2. This TCR was recovered from a man in his sixties or seventies with acute or convalescent COVID-19. The CDR3: CASSVEGLAGGEQFF. The DNA sequence follows: TGTGCCAGCAGCGTAGAAGGACTAGCGGGGGGTGAGCAGTTCTTC.